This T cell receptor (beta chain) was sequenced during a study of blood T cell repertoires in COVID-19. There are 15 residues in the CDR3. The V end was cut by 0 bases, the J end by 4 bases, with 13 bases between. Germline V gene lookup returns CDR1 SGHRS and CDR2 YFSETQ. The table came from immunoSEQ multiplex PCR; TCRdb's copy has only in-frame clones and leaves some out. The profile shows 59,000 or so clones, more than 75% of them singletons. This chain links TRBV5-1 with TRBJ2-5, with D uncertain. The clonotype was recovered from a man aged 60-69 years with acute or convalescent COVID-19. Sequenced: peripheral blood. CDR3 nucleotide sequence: TGCGCCAGCAGCTTGGGAGGCAATAGCCGAGAGACCCAGTACTTC. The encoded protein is CASSLGGNSRETQYF. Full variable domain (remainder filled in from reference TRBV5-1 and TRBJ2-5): KAGVTQTPRYLIKTRGQQVTLSCSPISGHRSVSWYQQTPGQGLQFLFEYFSETQRNKGNFPGRFSGRQFSNSRSEMNVSTLELGDSALYLCASSLGGNSRETQYFGPGTRLLVL.